The 8 T cell receptor beta chains below were found in one sample sequenced in a study of cytomegalovirus exposure and HLA in healthy donors (dated 2017 in TCRdb). Preparation of the library involved the immunoSEQ multiplex PCR assay. The multiplex PCR relied on a mix of 60 forward primers for TCR Vbeta segments and 13 reverse primers for TCR Jbeta segments. The source is immuneACCESS, and TCRdb retained only in-frame sequences with V and J called. Part of the clones is not carried over; for the studies checked, unresolved V genes explain less than half of this, and the remainder is unexplained. This sample comprises 120,000 or so clones, roughly 80% of them detected only once. Over 2.5% of the sample comes from the top ten. The sample comprised PBMCs. Receptors originate from a male donor in good health and CMV-seronegative.

This rearrangement joins TRBV11-3 to TRBJ1-5; D unresolved. This CDR3 comprises 13 residues. The germline V and J ends were trimmed by 8 bases and 2 bases, with 10 bases remaining between them. From germline, CDR1 is SGHNT and CDR2 YENEEA. CDR3 sequence: CASYEFGNQPQHF. In nucleotides, the CDR3 is TGTGCCAGCTACGAGTTCGGCAATCAGCCCCAGCATTTT. Looking up the rest from reference TRBV11-3 and TRBJ1-5 gives the full variable domain: EAGVVQSPRYKIIEKKQPVAFWCNPISGHNTLYWYLQNLGQGPELLIRYENEEAVDDSQLPKDRFSAERLKGVDSTLKIQPAELGDSAVYLCASYEFGNQPQHFGDGTRLSIL.

The V call is TRBV5-1, the J call TRBJ2-3; 7 bases agree with TRBD1. Germline assignment: CDR1 SGHRS and CDR2 YFSETQ. The V and J ends lost 3 bases and 1 base, in that order; junction bases with no gene match: 5. CDR3 size: 15 residues. CDR3 in amino acids: CASSWIGTGTDTQYF. CDR3 nucleotide sequence: TGCGCCAGCAGCTGGATTGGGACAGGCACAGATACGCAGTATTTT.

DNA of the CDR3: TGTGCCAGCAGCGTAGGCCGGGGAGCTGAAGCTTTCTTT. It codes for CASSVGRGAEAFF. V gene TRBV9 combines with J gene TRBJ1-1; D not certain. This CDR3 has 13 amino acids. From germline, CDR1 is SGDLS and CDR2 YYNGEE. The germline V and J ends were trimmed by 0 bases and 6 bases, with 9 bases remaining between them.

The chain joins TRBV25-1 to TRBJ2-5; the match to TRBD2 covers 8 bases. V was pared by 4 bases and J by 4 bases, with 8 bases of the junction left unmatched. Germline CDR1 reads MGHDK; CDR2 reads SYGVNS. The CDR3 runs to 15 residues. DNA for the CDR3: TGTGCCAGCAGTGTCCAAGCGGGGGTTTTAGAGACCCAGTACTTC. It translates to CASSVQAGVLETQYF.

The CDR3 DNA is TGTGCCAGCAGCCAAGGACAGGGTAGCAATCAGCCCCAGCATTTT. It translates to CASSQGQGSNQPQHF. V is TRBV14 and J is TRBJ1-5, with 7 bases identical to TRBD1. The V and J ends lost 1 base and 0 bases, in that order; junction bases with no gene match: 0. Germline CDR1 is SGHDN and CDR2 is FVKESK. This CDR3 contains 15 residues.

The gene calls are TRBV2 and TRBJ2-5, with D unclear. CDR3 length: 11 amino acids. V lost 5 bases and J lost 3, with 4 bases in between. Germline lookup yields CDR1 SNHLY and CDR2 FYNNEI. As DNA, the CDR3 is TGTGCCAGCAGTAGCGAAGAGACCCAGTACTTC. Amino acid sequence: CASSSEETQYF.

The chain has TRBV4-1 and TRBJ2-3; TRBD2 agrees at 9 bases. V lost 4 bases to trimming and J lost 4 bases; unmatched junction nucleotides: 9. CDR3 length: 16 amino acids. Germline V CDR1 and CDR2: MGHRA, YSYEKL. The CDR3 protein is CASSLQPGLASDTQYF. In DNA form, the CDR3 reads TGCGCCAGCAGCCTACAACCGGGACTAGCTTCAGATACGCAGTATTTT.

The chain combines TRBV5-6 with TRBJ1-2; D is perhaps TRBD1 (6 bases). The V gene's germline CDR1 is SGHDT and CDR2 YYEEEE. The CDR3 has 14 residues. V was trimmed by 2 bases and J by 7 bases, leaving 15 bases between them. The CDR3 DNA reads TGTGCCAGCAGCTTAGCGGGGGGCGTTCCTGGCTACACCTTC. Translating it yields CASSLAGGVPGYTF. The variable domain in full, with the rest retrieved from reference TRBV5-6 and TRBJ1-2, is DAGVTQSPTHLIKTRGQQVTLRCSPKSGHDTVSWYQQALGQGPQFIFQYYEEEERQRGNFPDRFSGHQFPNYSSELNVNALLLGDSALYLCASSLAGGVPGYTFGSGTRLTVV.